These T cell receptor beta chains were read from a single sample in a study of T cell responses to AZD1222 COVID-19 vaccine. The method was immunoSEQ multiplex PCR; TCRdb's version includes in-frame clones alone and lacks a portion of them. There are 100,000 to 140,000 clones in the sample; 90% to 95% occur only once, and about 20% lies in the top ten. Source: peripheral blood, taken on day 0 of AZD1222 vaccination. All receptors come from an adult in good health. Both conserved end residues are part of each CDR3. Fields, in order: V gene, clone size, J gene, D gene, CDR3 protein, CDR3 DNA. A D gene is named only where the DNA matches it firmly. Expanded clones get a size class; other rows say once, few or many, or leave the size out.

v_call: TRBV5-1; clone_size: .; j_call: TRBJ2-2; d_call: TRBD2; cdr3_aa: CASSATSGGPAGELFF; cdr3_nt: TGCGCCAGCAGCGCAACTAGCGGGGGGCCCGCCGGGGAGCTGTTTTTT
v_call: TRBV29-1; clone_size: .; j_call: TRBJ1-1; d_call: TRBD1; cdr3_aa: CSVIPGGVEAFF; cdr3_nt: TGCAGCGTGATCCCAGGGGGCGTCGAAGCTTTCTTT
v_call: TRBV7-3; clone_size: .; j_call: TRBJ2-2; d_call: .; cdr3_aa: CASSPNGNTGELFF; cdr3_nt: TGTGCCAGCAGCCCCAACGGGAACACCGGGGAGCTGTTTTTT
v_call: TRBV18; clone_size: .; j_call: TRBJ2-3; d_call: .; cdr3_aa: CASSQLPQGSSTDTQYF; cdr3_nt: TGTGCCAGCTCACAACTACCACAGGGTTCCTCCACAGATACGCAGTATTTT
v_call: TRBV6-2/TRBV6-3; clone_size: .; j_call: TRBJ2-3; d_call: TRBD2; cdr3_aa: CASSLYPGRGGRVTDTQYF; cdr3_nt: TGTGCCAGCAGTCTATATCCCGGGCGGGGGGGCCGCGTCACAGATACGCAGTATTTT
v_call: TRBV20-1; clone_size: .; j_call: TRBJ1-2; d_call: .; cdr3_aa: CSARVGVGYTF; cdr3_nt: TGCAGTGCTAGAGTAGGGGTTGGCTACACCTTC
v_call: TRBV10-3; clone_size: .; j_call: TRBJ1-4; d_call: .; cdr3_aa: CAISAGATNEKLFF; cdr3_nt: TGTGCCATCAGCGCAGGGGCAACTAATGAAAAACTGTTTTTT
v_call: TRBV5-1; clone_size: few; j_call: TRBJ1-6; d_call: .; cdr3_aa: CASSQWDGGSSPLHF; cdr3_nt: TGCGCCAGCAGCCAATGGGACGGCGGGTCTTCACCCCTCCACTTT
v_call: TRBV11-1; clone_size: .; j_call: TRBJ2-7; d_call: TRBD1; cdr3_aa: CASSHRGPVEQYF; cdr3_nt: TGTGCCAGCAGCCACAGGGGGCCGGTCGAGCAGTACTTC
v_call: TRBV3-1/TRBV3-2; clone_size: .; j_call: TRBJ1-6; d_call: TRBD1; cdr3_aa: CASSQPRDREYNSPLHF; cdr3_nt: TGTGCCAGCAGCCAACCGCGGGACAGGGAGTATAATTCACCCCTCCACTTT
v_call: TRBV2; clone_size: .; j_call: TRBJ1-4; d_call: .; cdr3_aa: CASSDAGGVEKLFF; cdr3_nt: TGTGCCAGCAGTGATGCGGGGGGCGTTGAAAAACTGTTTTTT
v_call: TRBV14; clone_size: .; j_call: TRBJ2-1; d_call: .; cdr3_aa: CASSQGANNEQFF; cdr3_nt: TGTGCCAGCAGCCAAGGGGCAAACAATGAGCAGTTCTTC
v_call: TRBV5-1; clone_size: .; j_call: TRBJ2-1; d_call: .; cdr3_aa: CASSPQGWGAEQFF; cdr3_nt: TGCGCCAGCAGCCCCCAGGGGTGGGGGGCTGAGCAGTTCTTC
v_call: TRBV7-2; clone_size: .; j_call: TRBJ1-2; d_call: .; cdr3_aa: CASSLGAAYGYTF; cdr3_nt: TGTGCCAGCAGCTTGGGGGCAGCTTATGGCTACACCTTC
v_call: TRBV13; clone_size: .; j_call: TRBJ2-7; d_call: .; cdr3_aa: CASSRGQLNYEQYF; cdr3_nt: TGTGCCAGCAGCCGCGGACAGCTTAACTACGAGCAGTACTTC
v_call: TRBV5-1; clone_size: .; j_call: TRBJ2-2; d_call: TRBD1; cdr3_aa: CASSLDRGLTGELFF; cdr3_nt: TGCGCCAGCAGCCTCGACAGGGGGCTAACCGGGGAGCTGTTTTTT
v_call: TRBV5-1; clone_size: .; j_call: TRBJ1-1; d_call: TRBD1; cdr3_aa: CASSFLQGGNPEAFF; cdr3_nt: TGCGCCAGCAGCTTTTTACAGGGGGGGAACCCTGAAGCTTTCTTT
v_call: TRBV5-1; clone_size: few; j_call: TRBJ2-1; d_call: TRBD2; cdr3_aa: CASAGGLGHEQFF; cdr3_nt: TGCGCCAGCGCGGGGGGCCTAGGCCATGAGCAGTTCTTC
v_call: TRBV18; clone_size: .; j_call: TRBJ1-5; d_call: .; cdr3_aa: CASSPGSNQPQHF; cdr3_nt: TGTGCCAGCTCCCCGGGGTCGAATCAGCCCCAGCATTTT
v_call: TRBV7-8; clone_size: few; j_call: TRBJ1-4; d_call: .; cdr3_aa: CASSVSGTDFEKLFF; cdr3_nt: TGTGCCAGCAGCGTCTCCGGGACGGATTTTGAAAAACTGTTTTTT
v_call: TRBV7-2; clone_size: .; j_call: TRBJ2-3; d_call: .; cdr3_aa: CASSNSAGGAGTDTQYF; cdr3_nt: TGTGCCAGCAGCAACTCCGCCGGAGGTGCCGGCACAGATACGCAGTATTTT
v_call: TRBV25-1; clone_size: .; j_call: TRBJ2-1; d_call: TRBD1; cdr3_aa: CASESGTANEQFF; cdr3_nt: TGTGCCAGCGAATCCGGGACAGCGAATGAGCAGTTCTTC
v_call: TRBV11-1; clone_size: .; j_call: TRBJ2-1; d_call: .; cdr3_aa: CASKKDRPYNEQFF; cdr3_nt: TGTGCCAGCAAAAAAGACAGGCCCTACAATGAGCAGTTCTTC
v_call: TRBV27; clone_size: .; j_call: TRBJ2-1; d_call: .; cdr3_aa: CASSLWATVDEQFF; cdr3_nt: TGTGCCAGCAGTTTATGGGCAACGGTGGATGAGCAGTTCTTC
v_call: TRBV13; clone_size: .; j_call: TRBJ2-5; d_call: .; cdr3_aa: CASSLEGASGETQYF; cdr3_nt: TGTGCCAGCAGCTTAGAAGGGGCTTCAGGAGAGACCCAGTACTTC
v_call: TRBV3-1/TRBV3-2; clone_size: .; j_call: TRBJ2-3; d_call: .; cdr3_aa: CASKGATDTQYF; cdr3_nt: TGTGCCAGCAAGGGAGCCACAGATACGCAGTATTTT
v_call: TRBV5-1; clone_size: .; j_call: TRBJ1-1; d_call: .; cdr3_aa: CASSLDPRGTEAFF; cdr3_nt: TGCGCCAGCAGCTTGGATCCCCGGGGGACTGAAGCTTTCTTT
v_call: TRBV29-1; clone_size: .; j_call: TRBJ1-1; d_call: TRBD1; cdr3_aa: CSAGQGPTEAFF; cdr3_nt: TGCAGCGCCGGACAGGGGCCCACTGAAGCTTTCTTT